The next 19 T cell receptor beta chains were all read from a single sample in a study of shared clonotypes between healthy human individuals. Libraries were prepared by immunoSEQ multiplex PCR; TCRdb keeps only in-frame clonotypes and omits some of them. The repertoire has fewer than 1.8 million clones, around 98.5% of them found once; the top ten carry approximately 0.4%. Sequenced input: naive CD4+ T cells sorted from blood. The subset is: CD45RA+ positively selected. Receptor source: a man between 25 and 39 years old in good health.

Notes on this clone: This CDR3 is also generated by other DNA sequences in the sample. V usage is TRBV19 and J usage is TRBJ1-3; TRBD1 aligns across 8 bases. Germline CDR1 LNHDA, CDR2 SQIVND (reference sequence). Unmatched junction bases numbered 5, after V lost 6 bases and J lost 4 bases. This CDR3 has 14 residues. The CDR3 is CASSDRGSGNTIYF. The DNA for the CDR3 is TGTGCCAGTAGCGACAGGGGATCAGGAAACACCATATATTTT.

The chain recombines TRBV5-1 with TRBJ2-1; maybe TRBD2 (6 bases). Trimming stripped 4 bases from V and 5 bases from J, with 22 bases between. Per germline, CDR1 SGHRS and CDR2 YFSETQ. The CDR3 has 17 amino acids. This CDR3 reads CASSLVPGGVQDNEQFF. The CDR3 region has the DNA TGCGCCAGCAGCCTGGTGCCCGGGGGTGTTCAGGACAATGAGCAGTTCTTC.

The J gene is TRBJ2-5, the V gene TRBV5-1, with D hard to call. The ends were cut back, 5 bases at V and 1 base at J, with 18 bases in the middle. Germline CDR1 reads SGHRS; CDR2 reads YFSETQ. CDR3 length: 16 amino acids. Here the CDR3 DNA reads TGCGCCAGCAGTCTAGGACCTTACGGCTTCCAAGAGACCCAGTACTTC. It specifies CASSLGPYGFQETQYF. The full variable domain, its missing parts supplied by reference TRBV5-1 and TRBJ2-5, is KAGVTQTPRYLIKTRGQQVTLSCSPISGHRSVSWYQQTPGQGLQFLFEYFSETQRNKGNFPGRFSGRQFSNSRSEMNVSTLELGDSALYLCASSLGPYGFQETQYFGPGTRLLVL.

The chain links TRBV19 to TRBJ2-1; 7 bases line up with TRBD2. CDR1 and CDR2 from the germline V gene are LNHDA and SQIVND (reference sequence). Germline trimming cut 5 bases from V and 15 bases from J; bases unmatched to any gene: 13. This CDR3 has 13 residues. The CDR3 here is CASSLPWEGQRFF. DNA of the CDR3: TGTGCCAGTAGTCTCCCCTGGGAGGGGCAGAGGTTCTTC.

V gene TRBV19 combines with J gene TRBJ2-1, with D possibly matching TRBD1 (6 bases). The CDR3 is 19 amino acids. V lost 3 bases to trimming and J lost 7 bases, with 28 bases between them. Looked up from germline, CDR1 is LNHDA and CDR2 is SQIVND (reference sequence). The chain's CDR3 is CASSIASTQRQVLRNEQFF. The CDR3 nucleotides are TGTGCCAGTAGTATCGCCAGCACCCAGAGACAGGTCTTGAGGAATGAGCAGTTCTTC.

The V and J genes are TRBV28 and TRBJ2-5; tentative D call: TRBD2 (6 bases). V was shortened by 8 bases and J by 7 bases, with 14 bases between the two germline ends. Germline loops: CDR1 MDHEN, CDR2 SYDVKM. The CDR3 is 12 residues long. As DNA, the CDR3 is TGTGCCAGCGGCACGGGAGTGGGGACCCAGTACTTC. It translates to CASGTGVGTQYF.

This sequence joins TRBV18 and TRBJ2-7; TRBD2 aligns across 7 bases. Losses at the gene ends were 6 bases for V and 4 bases for J; bases not matched to a gene: 12. CDR1 is KGHSH and CDR2 is LQKENI in the germline V gene. The CDR3 is 15 amino acids. As DNA, the CDR3 is TGTGCCAGCTCGCCGGATGGGGGGGACCATTACGAGCAGTACTTC. This codes for CASSPDGGDHYEQYF.

The count of this clone is one. J is TRBJ2-1 and V is TRBV7-9; 8 nucleotides align to TRBD1. Germline CDR1 SEHNR, CDR2 FQNEAQ (reference sequence). Losses at the gene ends were 1 base for V and 8 bases for J; bases not matched to a gene: 10. This CDR3 is 16 amino acids long. The CDR3 bases are TGTGCCAGCAGCTTAGGGAGGACAGGGTATTTCGATGAGCAGTTCTTC. This codes for CASSLGRTGYFDEQFF. Using reference TRBV7-9 and TRBJ2-1 for the parts outside the CDR3, the full variable domain is DTGVSQNPRHKITKRGQNVTFRCDPISEHNRLYWYRQTLGQGPEFLTYFQNEAQLEKSRLLSDRFSAERPKGSFSTLEIQRTEQGDSAMYLCASSLGRTGYFDEQFFGPGTRLTVL.

The V gene is TRBV5-1, the J gene TRBJ1-1, with D unclear. CDR1 is SGHRS, CDR2 YFSETQ, per germline. Trimming removed 0 bases at V and 4 bases at J, with 13 bases between. CDR3 length: 15 amino acids. CDR3 coding DNA: TGCGCCAGCAGCTTGGCCGGCAGCCTTGGCACTGAAGCTTTCTTT. This codes for CASSLAGSLGTEAFF.

This chain uses TRBV6-1 with TRBJ2-3; D not resolved. The germline V and J ends were trimmed by 2 bases and 2 bases, with 11 bases remaining between them. The CDR3 is made up of 15 amino acids. Germline CDR1 MNHNS, CDR2 SASEGT. DNA of the CDR3: TGTGCCAGCAGTGAACTAAGCCCCATCACAGATACGCAGTATTTT. This sequence encodes CASSELSPITDTQYF.

This clone was recorded once. The chain employs TRBV5-1 and TRBJ1-4, with 7 bases identical to TRBD1. The length of the CDR3 is 15 residues. The trim removed 0 bases at V and 5 bases at J, leaving 4 bases unmatched. Germline assignment: CDR1 SGHRS and CDR2 YFSETQ. CDR3 coding DNA: TGCGCCAGCAGCTTGGTGGAACAGGGGAATGAAAAACTGTTTTTT. It is translated as CASSLVEQGNEKLFF.

With respect to this clone: Different DNA sequences within this sample yield the same CDR3. The V and J genes are TRBV28 and TRBJ2-7; no reliable D call. V was cut by 3 bases and J by 2 bases, with 5 bases left in between. Germline values: CDR1 MDHEN, CDR2 SYDVKM. The CDR3 runs to 12 residues. As DNA, the CDR3 is TGTGCCAGCAGTTTCCGTCCCTACGAGCAGTACTTC. This translates into CASSFRPYEQYF.

The table lists this clone with a count of one. This chain joins TRBV9 and TRBJ2-1; no definite D call. Looked up from germline, CDR1 is SGDLS and CDR2 is YYNGEE. The CDR3 length is 15 residues. Trimming pared 0 bases from V and 1 base from J, leaving 8 bases between. CDR3 residues: CASSVAIGSYNEQFF. The CDR3 DNA reads as TGTGCCAGCAGCGTAGCCATTGGGTCCTACAATGAGCAGTTCTTC.

The chain uses TRBV27 and TRBJ1-2; D is unresolved. CDR1 is MNHEY and CDR2 is SMNVEV in the germline V gene (reference sequence). The CDR3 extends over 13 amino acids. Trimming cost V 5 bases and J 2 bases, with 9 bases left between them. The CDR3 DNA follows: TGTGCCAGCAGTCGATCGACAAACTATGGCTACACCTTC. Its translation: CASSRSTNYGYTF.

The rearrangement joins TRBV9 to TRBJ1-5; no clear D gene. V was cut by 4 bases and J by 2 bases, with 16 bases left in between. CDR3 length: 16 amino acids. CDR1 and CDR2 from the germline V gene are SGDLS and YYNGEE. CDR3 protein: CASSQDPGWGNQPQHF. The DNA of the CDR3 is TGTGCCAGCAGCCAAGACCCGGGGTGGGGCAATCAGCCCCAGCATTTT.

The chain links TRBV6-1 to TRBJ2-7, with D perhaps being TRBD1 or TRBD2 (5 bases each). The ends were cut back, 7 bases at V and 2 bases at J, with 18 bases in the middle. The germline V gene has CDR1 MNHNS and CDR2 SASEGT. This CDR3 has 15 amino acids. The CDR3 bases are TGTGCCAGCATTAGAGAGGGGCAGACTACCTACGAGCAGTACTTC. Protein sequence: CASIREGQTTYEQYF.

J is TRBJ2-1 and V is TRBV9; D not resolved. CDR1 and CDR2 from the germline V gene are SGDLS and YYNGEE. This CDR3 region has 16 residues. Trimming took 3 bases from V and 4 from J, leaving 17 bases between them. DNA for the CDR3: TGTGCCAGCAGCGCCCGACTTGGGGTGGGGTACAATGAGCAGTTCTTC. Its translation: CASSARLGVGYNEQFF.

A single count supports this clone. The V gene is TRBV7-2, the J gene TRBJ1-1; D is unresolved. Per the germline V gene, CDR1 is SGHTA and CDR2 is FQGNSA. The CDR3 sequence is 15 residues long. The V and J ends lost 0 bases and 0 bases respectively, with 8 bases between them. CDR3 sequence: CASSLARMVNTEAFF. The CDR3 DNA follows: TGTGCCAGCAGCTTAGCGCGGATGGTGAACACTGAAGCTTTCTTT.

V gene TRBV11-2 combines with J gene TRBJ1-2; D is perhaps TRBD1 (5 bases). The ends were cut back, 4 bases at V and 6 bases at J, with 18 bases in the middle. The CDR3 is 15 amino acids. Germline V gene data show CDR1 as SGHAT and CDR2 as FQNNGV. The CDR3 coding sequence is TGTGCCAGCAGCTCCCTCCGGGACTGGGTTAATGGCTACACCTTC. This translates into CASSSLRDWVNGYTF.